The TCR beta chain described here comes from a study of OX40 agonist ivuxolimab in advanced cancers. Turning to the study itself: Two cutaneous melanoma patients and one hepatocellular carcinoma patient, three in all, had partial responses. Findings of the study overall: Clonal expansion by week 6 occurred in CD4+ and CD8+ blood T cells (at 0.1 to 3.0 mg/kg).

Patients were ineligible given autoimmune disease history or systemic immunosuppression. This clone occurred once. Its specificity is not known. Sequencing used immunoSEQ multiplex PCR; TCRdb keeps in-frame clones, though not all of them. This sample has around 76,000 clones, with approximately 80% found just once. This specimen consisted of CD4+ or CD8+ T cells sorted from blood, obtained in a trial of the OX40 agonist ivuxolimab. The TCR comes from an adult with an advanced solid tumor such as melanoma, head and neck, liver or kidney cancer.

The CDR3 spells CASSQNPQRPSSYEQYF. DNA for the CDR3: TGTGCCAGCAGCCAGAACCCCCAGCGCCCCTCGTCATACGAGCAGTACTTC. J is TRBJ2-7 and V is TRBV7-3; D is uncertain. The V gene's germline CDR1 is SGHTA and CDR2 FQGTGA. V lost 5 bases and J lost 4, with 24 bases in between. This CDR3 contains 17 residues.